This T cell receptor beta chain was captured by sequencing in a study of OX40 agonist ivuxolimab in advanced cancers. Whole-study context: Patients were dosed intravenously with ivuxolimab at 0.01 to 10 mg/kg every 2 weeks.

Sampling times: baseline, cycle 4 day 1, cycle 7 day 1. TCRdb's table, derived via immunoSEQ multiplex PCR, lists solely in-frame clones and lacks some. The sample holds approximately 20,000 clones; around 82% are singletons and the top ten take about an eighth. A word on this clone: The target antigen is unknown.

Study-level points and caveats: The investigators did not determine what antigen specificity the expanded peripheral T cells had. Some nonresponders additionally presented with little normalized T-cell clonal expansion.

The sequence came from an adult with an advanced solid tumor such as melanoma, head and neck, liver or kidney cancer. The sequencing here drew on CD4+ or CD8+ T cells sorted from blood, taken in a trial of the OX40 agonist ivuxolimab.

CDR3 region: CASSYGTGGREKLFF. The CDR3 nucleotides are TGTGCCAGCAGTTACGGGACAGGGGGCCGTGAAAAACTGTTTTTT. This chain connects TRBV6-6 to TRBJ1-4, with TRBD1 identical over 12 bases. The CDR3 covers 15 residues. J lost 7 bases, V lost 2 bases, and 2 bases had no gene match. Germline assignment: CDR1 MNHNY and CDR2 SVGAGI (reference sequence).